This T cell receptor beta chain was identified during a study of cytomegalovirus exposure and HLA in healthy donors. As for the study in general: Previous work identified roughly 110 million unique TCR beta sequences from about 179 million T cells. Study-wide points: Most of the CMV-associated TCR beta chains (in a later analysis) appeared to be HLA-restricted. A later analysis showed that HLA-associated TCR beta chains had undergone more clonal expansion than equally common others.

Concerning this clone itself: The antigen remains unidentified.

Germline V gene sequence: CDR1 KGHSH, CDR2 LQKENI. The V end lost 4 bases, the J end lost 3 bases, and 9 bases lay between the germline ends. The CDR3 is 13 residues long. The study ran its PCR with 60 Vbeta and 13 Jbeta primers. Data came from immunoSEQ multiplex PCR; TCRdb stores just in-frame clones and leaves some out. The repertoire holds 130,000 or so clones, with approximately 85% as singletons. The origin of this receptor is a woman aged 25 to 39 in good health and CMV-seropositive. V and J are TRBV18 and TRBJ1-1, with a possible D match to TRBD1 (6 bases). Sequences were obtained from PBMCs. CDR3 protein: CASSQSGDTEAFF. The CDR3 DNA follows: TGTGCCAGCTCACAGTCAGGGGACACTGAAGCTTTCTTT.